This T cell receptor (beta chain) is from a study of blood T cell repertoires in COVID-19. The table came from immunoSEQ multiplex PCR; TCRdb's copy has only in-frame clones and leaves some out. The sample yields about 70,000 clones, about 86% seen once. The germline gives CDR1 SGHVS, CDR2 FQNEAQ. The CDR3 covers 16 residues. V trimming: 3 bases; J trimming: 6 bases; junction bases outside the gene matches: 10. Material: peripheral blood. This TCR was sampled from a human donor in a cohort sampled during active COVID-19. The rearrangement uses TRBV7-8 and TRBJ2-2, with 7 bases lining up with TRBD1. The CDR3 DNA is TGTGCCAGCAGCTTTCCAACCCGACAGGGAGCCGGGGAGCTGTTTTTT. Amino acid sequence: CASSFPTRQGAGELFF.